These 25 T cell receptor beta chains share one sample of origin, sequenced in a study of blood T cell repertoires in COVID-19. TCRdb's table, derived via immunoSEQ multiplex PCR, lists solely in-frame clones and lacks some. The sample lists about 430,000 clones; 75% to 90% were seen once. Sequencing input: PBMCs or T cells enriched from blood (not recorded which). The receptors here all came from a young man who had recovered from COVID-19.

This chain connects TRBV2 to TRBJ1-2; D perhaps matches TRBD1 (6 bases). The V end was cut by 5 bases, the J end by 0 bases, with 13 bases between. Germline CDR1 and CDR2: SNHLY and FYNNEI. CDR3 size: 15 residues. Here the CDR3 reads CASSLQGRTNYGYTF. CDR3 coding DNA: TGTGCCAGCAGTCTACAGGGACGGACTAACTATGGCTACACCTTC.

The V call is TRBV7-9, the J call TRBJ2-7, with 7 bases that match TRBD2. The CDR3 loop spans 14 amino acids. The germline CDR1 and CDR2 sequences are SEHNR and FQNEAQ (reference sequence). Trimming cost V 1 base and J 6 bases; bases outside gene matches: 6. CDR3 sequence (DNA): TGTGCCAGCAGCTTAGTAGCGGGTGCGGGCGAGCAGTACTTC. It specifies CASSLVAGAGEQYF.

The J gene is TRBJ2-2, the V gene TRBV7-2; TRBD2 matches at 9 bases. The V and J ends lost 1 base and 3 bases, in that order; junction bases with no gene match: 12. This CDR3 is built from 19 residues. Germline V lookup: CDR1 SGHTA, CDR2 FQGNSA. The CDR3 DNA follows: TGTGCCAGCAGCTTAGTAGGGAGGCTAGCGGGAACCCACACCGGGGAGCTGTTTTTT. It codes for CASSLVGRLAGTHTGELFF.

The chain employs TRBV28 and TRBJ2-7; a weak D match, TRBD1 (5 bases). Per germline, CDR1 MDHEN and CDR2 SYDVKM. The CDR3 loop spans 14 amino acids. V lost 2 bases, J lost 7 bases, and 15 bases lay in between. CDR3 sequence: CASSLPPAGREQYF. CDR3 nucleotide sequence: TGTGCCAGCAGTTTACCCCCGGCAGGGCGGGAGCAGTACTTC.

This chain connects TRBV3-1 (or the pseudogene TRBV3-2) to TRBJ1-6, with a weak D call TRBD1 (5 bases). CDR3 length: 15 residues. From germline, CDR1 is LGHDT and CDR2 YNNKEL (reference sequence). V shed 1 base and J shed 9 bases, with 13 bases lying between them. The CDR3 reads CASSQVVQGSSPLHF. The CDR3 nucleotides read TGTGCCAGCAGCCAAGTGGTTCAGGGAAGTTCACCCCTCCACTTT.

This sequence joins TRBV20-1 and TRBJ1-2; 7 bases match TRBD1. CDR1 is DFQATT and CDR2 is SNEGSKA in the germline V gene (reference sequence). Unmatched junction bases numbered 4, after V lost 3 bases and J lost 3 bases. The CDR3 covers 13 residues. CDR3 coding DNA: TGCAGTGCTAGTCCGGGACAGCACTATGGCTACACCTTC. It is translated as CSASPGQHYGYTF.

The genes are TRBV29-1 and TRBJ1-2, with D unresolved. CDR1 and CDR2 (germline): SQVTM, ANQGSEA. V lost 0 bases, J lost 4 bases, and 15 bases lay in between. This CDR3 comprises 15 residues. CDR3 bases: TGCAGCGTTGAAGATCTAGGTGTTCGGGGCTATGGCTACACCTTC. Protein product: CSVEDLGVRGYGYTF.

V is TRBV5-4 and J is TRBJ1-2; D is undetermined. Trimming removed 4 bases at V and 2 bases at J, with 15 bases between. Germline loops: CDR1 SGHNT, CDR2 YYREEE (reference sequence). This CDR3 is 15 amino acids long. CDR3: CASSAGAAKNYGYTF. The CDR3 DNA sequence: TGTGCCAGCAGCGCTGGTGCGGCGAAAAACTATGGCTACACCTTC.

CDR3 in amino acids: CASRADPSTGELFF. The CDR3 region has the DNA TGTGCCAGCAGGGCAGACCCTAGCACCGGGGAGCTGTTTTTT. This chain uses TRBV6-4 with TRBJ2-2, with D hard to call. Deletions cut 6 bases from V and 4 bases from J, with 12 bases between. The CDR3 contains 14 residues. Germline V gene data show CDR1 as MRHNA and CDR2 as SNTAGT.

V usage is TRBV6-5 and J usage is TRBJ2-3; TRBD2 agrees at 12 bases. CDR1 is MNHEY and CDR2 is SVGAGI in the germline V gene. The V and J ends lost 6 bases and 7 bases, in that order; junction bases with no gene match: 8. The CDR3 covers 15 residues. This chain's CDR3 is CASRTPGLAGNTQYF. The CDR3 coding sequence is TGTGCCAGCAGAACCCCGGGACTAGCGGGCAATACGCAGTATTTT.

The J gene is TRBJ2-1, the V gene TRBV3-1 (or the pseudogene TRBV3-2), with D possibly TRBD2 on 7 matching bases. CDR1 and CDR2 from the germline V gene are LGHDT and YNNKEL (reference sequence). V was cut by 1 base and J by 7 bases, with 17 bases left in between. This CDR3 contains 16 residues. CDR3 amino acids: CASSQGPSGQRNEQFF. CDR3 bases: TGTGCCAGCAGCCAAGGGCCTAGCGGACAGAGGAATGAGCAGTTCTTC.

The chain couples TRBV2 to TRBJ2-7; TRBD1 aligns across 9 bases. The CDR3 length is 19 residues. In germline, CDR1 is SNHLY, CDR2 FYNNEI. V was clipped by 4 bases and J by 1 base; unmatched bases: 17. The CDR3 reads CASSVWFLGDRAISYEQYF. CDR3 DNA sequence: TGTGCCAGCAGTGTTTGGTTTCTCGGGGACAGGGCGATATCCTACGAGCAGTACTTC.

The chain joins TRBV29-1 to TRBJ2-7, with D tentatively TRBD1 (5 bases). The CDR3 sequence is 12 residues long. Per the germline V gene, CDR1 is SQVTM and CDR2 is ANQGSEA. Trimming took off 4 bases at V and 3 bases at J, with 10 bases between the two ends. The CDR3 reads CSVGQLGYEQYF. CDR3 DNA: TGCAGCGTTGGACAGTTGGGCTACGAGCAGTACTTC.

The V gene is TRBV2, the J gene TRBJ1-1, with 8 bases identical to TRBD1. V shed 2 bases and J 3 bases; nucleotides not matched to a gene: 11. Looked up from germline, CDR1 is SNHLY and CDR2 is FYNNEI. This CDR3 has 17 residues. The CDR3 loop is CASSESGTGPRDTEAFF. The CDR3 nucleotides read TGTGCCAGCAGTGAATCCGGGACAGGCCCCCGGGACACTGAAGCTTTCTTT.

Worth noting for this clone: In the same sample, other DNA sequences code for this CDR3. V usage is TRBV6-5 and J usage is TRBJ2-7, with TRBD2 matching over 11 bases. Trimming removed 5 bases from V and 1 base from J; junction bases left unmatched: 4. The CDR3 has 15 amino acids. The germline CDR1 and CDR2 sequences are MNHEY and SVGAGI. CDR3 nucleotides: TGTGCCAGCAGTAGGGGACTAGCGGTTTCCTACGAGCAGTACTTC. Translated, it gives CASSRGLAVSYEQYF.

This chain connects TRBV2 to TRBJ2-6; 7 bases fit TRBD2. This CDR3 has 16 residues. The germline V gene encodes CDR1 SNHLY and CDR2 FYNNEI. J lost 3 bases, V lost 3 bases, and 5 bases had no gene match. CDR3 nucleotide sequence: TGTGCCAGCAGTGAGGGCGGGAGTTTTGGGGCCAACGTCCTGACTTTC. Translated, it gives CASSEGGSFGANVLTF.

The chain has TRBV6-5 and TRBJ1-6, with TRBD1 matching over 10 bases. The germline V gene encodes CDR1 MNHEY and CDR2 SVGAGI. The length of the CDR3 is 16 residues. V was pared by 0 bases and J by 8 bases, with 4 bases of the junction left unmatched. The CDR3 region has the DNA TGTGCCAGCAGTTACTCGTATGGGACAGGGGATTCACCCCTCCACTTT. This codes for CASSYSYGTGDSPLHF.

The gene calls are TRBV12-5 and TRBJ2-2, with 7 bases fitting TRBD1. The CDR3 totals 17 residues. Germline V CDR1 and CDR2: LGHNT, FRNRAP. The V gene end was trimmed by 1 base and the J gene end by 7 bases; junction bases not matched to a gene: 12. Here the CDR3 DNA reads TGTGCTAGTGGTTTGGACACGACAGGGCGGAGCGGCGGGGAGCTGTTTTTT. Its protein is CASGLDTTGRSGGELFF. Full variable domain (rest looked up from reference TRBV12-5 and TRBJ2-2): DARVTQTPRHKVTEMGQEVTMRCQPILGHNTVFWYRQTMMQGLELLAYFRNRAPLDDSGMPKDRFSAEMPDATLATLKIQPSEPRDSAVYFCASGLDTTGRSGGELFFGEGSRLTVL.

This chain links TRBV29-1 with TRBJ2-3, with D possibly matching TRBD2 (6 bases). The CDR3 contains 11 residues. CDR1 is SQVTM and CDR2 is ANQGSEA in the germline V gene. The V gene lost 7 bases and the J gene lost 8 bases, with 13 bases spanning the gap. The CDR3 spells CSDRQGGTQYF. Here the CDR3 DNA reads TGCAGCGACCGCCAGGGAGGTACGCAGTATTTT.

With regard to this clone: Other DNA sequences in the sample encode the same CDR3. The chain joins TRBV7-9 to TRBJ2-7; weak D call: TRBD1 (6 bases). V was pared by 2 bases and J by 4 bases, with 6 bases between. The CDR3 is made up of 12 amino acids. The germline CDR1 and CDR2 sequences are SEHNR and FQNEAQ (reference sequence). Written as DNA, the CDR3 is TGTGCCAGCAGCTTACAGGGGTACGAGCAGTACTTC. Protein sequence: CASSLQGYEQYF.

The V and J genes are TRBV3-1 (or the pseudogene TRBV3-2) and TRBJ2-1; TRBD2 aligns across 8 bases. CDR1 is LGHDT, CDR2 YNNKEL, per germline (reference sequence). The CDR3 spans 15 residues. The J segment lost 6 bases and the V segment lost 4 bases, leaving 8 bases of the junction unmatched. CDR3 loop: CASSPPGTRGNEQFF. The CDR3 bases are TGTGCCAGCAGCCCTCCCGGGACTAGGGGCAATGAGCAGTTCTTC.

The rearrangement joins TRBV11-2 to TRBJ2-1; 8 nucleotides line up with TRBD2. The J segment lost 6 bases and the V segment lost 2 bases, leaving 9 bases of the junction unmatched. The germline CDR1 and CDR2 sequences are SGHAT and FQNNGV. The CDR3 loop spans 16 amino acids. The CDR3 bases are TGTGCCAGCAGCTTAAATGGGCTAGCGGGTACCAATGAGCAGTTCTTC. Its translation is CASSLNGLAGTNEQFF. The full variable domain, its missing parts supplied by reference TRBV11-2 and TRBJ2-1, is EAGVAQSPRYKIIEKRQSVAFWCNPISGHATLYWYQQILGQGPKLLIQFQNNGVVDDSQLPKDRFSAERLKGVDSTLKIQPAKLEDSAVYLCASSLNGLAGTNEQFFGPGTRLTVL.

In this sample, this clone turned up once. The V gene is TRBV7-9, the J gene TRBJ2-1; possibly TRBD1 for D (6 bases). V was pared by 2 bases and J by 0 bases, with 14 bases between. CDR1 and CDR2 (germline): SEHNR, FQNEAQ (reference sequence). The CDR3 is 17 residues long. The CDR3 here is CASSLTTKGGSYNEQFF. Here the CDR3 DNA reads TGTGCCAGCAGCTTAACGACCAAAGGGGGCTCCTACAATGAGCAGTTCTTC.

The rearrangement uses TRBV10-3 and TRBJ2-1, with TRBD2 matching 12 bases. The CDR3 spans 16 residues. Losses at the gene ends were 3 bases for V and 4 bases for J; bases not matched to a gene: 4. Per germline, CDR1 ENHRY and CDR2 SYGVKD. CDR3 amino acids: CAISDPGLAGYNEQFF. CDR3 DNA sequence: TGTGCCATCAGTGATCCCGGACTAGCGGGATACAATGAGCAGTTCTTC.

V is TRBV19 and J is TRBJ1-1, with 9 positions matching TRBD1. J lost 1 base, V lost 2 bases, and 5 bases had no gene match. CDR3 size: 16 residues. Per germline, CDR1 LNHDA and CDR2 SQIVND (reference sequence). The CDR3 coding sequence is TGTGCCAGTAGTATATTACAGGGGGCGGGGAACACTGAAGCTTTCTTT. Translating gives CASSILQGAGNTEAFF.